These T cell receptor beta chains were read from a single sample in a study of vaccination effects on CD4 cells after COVID-19. The repertoire was sequenced with immunoSEQ multiplex PCR; TCRdb's copy has only in-frame clones and lacks some. The sample includes some 50,000 clones, around 74% seen only once; the top ten take roughly 16%. What these receptors recognize is not known. Sequencing was performed on CD4+ T cells from PBMCs cultured with HCoV-OC43 spike peptides, taken after COVID-19 vaccination. The receptors come from a human donor who received a COVID-19 vaccine. Each CDR3 is given with its conserved first and last residue. A D gene is named only where the DNA matches it firmly. Clone size is not always given. Where it is, it says once, few, many or a class for expanded clones.

j_call: TRBJ2-7
v_call: TRBV2
clone_size: .
d_call: .
cdr3_nt: TGTGCCAGCAGTGAACGGAGTGTAGGACGAACCGGCTTGCGGTACGAGCAGTACTTC
cdr3_aa: CASSERSVGRTGLRYEQYF

j_call: TRBJ1-3
v_call: TRBV25-1
clone_size: .
d_call: .
cdr3_nt: TGTGCCAGCAGTGACAACTACAGGAACACCATATATTTT
cdr3_aa: CASSDNYRNTIYF

j_call: TRBJ1-5
v_call: TRBV4-1
clone_size: few
d_call: TRBD1
cdr3_nt: TGCGCCAGCAGCCAAGACCCTAAGACAGGGCTGGATCAGCCCCAGCATTTT
cdr3_aa: CASSQDPKTGLDQPQHF

j_call: TRBJ1-2
v_call: TRBV6-5
clone_size: .
d_call: .
cdr3_nt: TGTGCCAGCAGTTACACGACGGGGGGCTATGGCTACACCTTC
cdr3_aa: CASSYTTGGYGYTF

j_call: TRBJ2-7
v_call: TRBV7-9
clone_size: once
d_call: TRBD1
cdr3_nt: TGTGCCAGCAGCTCAGGACAGGGGTGGTGGGAGCAGTACTTC
cdr3_aa: CASSSGQGWWEQYF

j_call: TRBJ2-7
v_call: TRBV10-2
clone_size: .
d_call: TRBD2
cdr3_nt: TGCGCCAGCAAACGGGAGGGCGGCTCCTACGAGCAGTACTTC
cdr3_aa: CASKREGGSYEQYF

j_call: TRBJ1-5
v_call: TRBV9
clone_size: .
d_call: .
cdr3_nt: TGTGCCAGCAGCGTAGAAGGGGGAGGCAATCAGCCCCAGCATTTT
cdr3_aa: CASSVEGGGNQPQHF

j_call: TRBJ1-1
v_call: TRBV2
clone_size: .
d_call: .
cdr3_nt: TGTGCCAGCGGGACTACAGCTGAAGCTTTCTTT
cdr3_aa: CASGTTAEAFF

j_call: TRBJ2-1
v_call: TRBV7-8
clone_size: .
d_call: .
cdr3_nt: TGTGCCAGCAGCCTTCAGGCGGCTCTGTCTAGCCCCTCGTTCTTC
cdr3_aa: CASSLQAALSSPSFF

j_call: TRBJ2-5
v_call: TRBV7-9
clone_size: few
d_call: .
cdr3_nt: TGTGCCAGCAGCTTCCCCCTTCGGGGGCAAGAGACCCAGTACTTC
cdr3_aa: CASSFPLRGQETQYF

j_call: TRBJ1-2
v_call: TRBV6-5
clone_size: .
d_call: TRBD1
cdr3_nt: TGTGCCAGCAATTGGTTGGGACAGAACTATGGCTACACCTTC
cdr3_aa: CASNWLGQNYGYTF

j_call: TRBJ2-3
v_call: TRBV19
clone_size: .
d_call: .
cdr3_nt: TGTGCCAGTAGACAAAGCGGAGATACGCAGTATTTT
cdr3_aa: CASRQSGDTQYF

j_call: TRBJ2-1
v_call: TRBV6-2/TRBV6-3
clone_size: .
d_call: TRBD1
cdr3_nt: TGTGCCAGCAGTGATGGGGACAGTATCGGGAATGAGCAGTTCTTC
cdr3_aa: CASSDGDSIGNEQFF

j_call: TRBJ2-3
v_call: TRBV5-1
clone_size: .
d_call: .
cdr3_nt: TGCGCCAGCAGCTTGGACATCCAAGATACGCAGTATTTT
cdr3_aa: CASSLDIQDTQYF

j_call: TRBJ2-1
v_call: TRBV2
clone_size: .
d_call: .
cdr3_nt: TGTGCCAGTGAACTCAGAGGGAGCTCCTACAATGAGCAGTTCTTC
cdr3_aa: CASELRGSSYNEQFF

j_call: TRBJ1-2
v_call: TRBV18
clone_size: .
d_call: .
cdr3_nt: TGTGCCAGCTCGGGTTCAGGGGATGGCTACACCTTC
cdr3_aa: CASSGSGDGYTF

j_call: TRBJ1-1
v_call: TRBV6-1
clone_size: .
d_call: .
cdr3_nt: TGTGCCAGCAGTGAAACGAACACTGAAGCTTTCTTT
cdr3_aa: CASSETNTEAFF

j_call: TRBJ2-1
v_call: TRBV29-1
clone_size: once
d_call: .
cdr3_nt: TGCAGCGTTCGGGAGATCTACAATGAGCAGTTCTTC
cdr3_aa: CSVREIYNEQFF

j_call: TRBJ1-4
v_call: TRBV6-5
clone_size: .
d_call: TRBD1
cdr3_nt: TGTGCCAGCAAGACAGGGGCTAATGAAAAACTGTTTTTT
cdr3_aa: CASKTGANEKLFF

j_call: TRBJ1-2
v_call: TRBV19
clone_size: .
d_call: .
cdr3_nt: TGTGCCAGTAGTAGGACGGGGAACTATGGCTACACCTTC
cdr3_aa: CASSRTGNYGYTF

j_call: TRBJ2-3
v_call: TRBV20-1
clone_size: once
d_call: TRBD2
cdr3_nt: TGCAGTGCTAGTTACACTAGCGGGAGAGGCGCAGATACGCAGTATTTT
cdr3_aa: CSASYTSGRGADTQYF

j_call: TRBJ2-6
v_call: TRBV29-1
clone_size: once
d_call: TRBD1
cdr3_nt: TGCAGCGTGACTCTGGGGACAGGGACTTTGGCTGGGGCCAACGTCCTGACTTTC
cdr3_aa: CSVTLGTGTLAGANVLTF

j_call: TRBJ1-4
v_call: TRBV18
clone_size: .
d_call: TRBD1
cdr3_nt: TGTGCCAGCTCACCATCTCGTAGACAGGGGAATGAAAAACTGTTTTTT
cdr3_aa: CASSPSRRQGNEKLFF

j_call: TRBJ2-1
v_call: TRBV19
clone_size: .
d_call: .
cdr3_nt: TGTGCCAGTACCCCCTCGGGGTTTTACAATGAGCAGTTCTTC
cdr3_aa: CASTPSGFYNEQFF

j_call: TRBJ1-1
v_call: TRBV6-5
clone_size: .
d_call: .
cdr3_nt: TGTGCCAGCAGTTACTCTAGCAAGTACACTGAAGCTTTCTTT
cdr3_aa: CASSYSSKYTEAFF

j_call: TRBJ2-5
v_call: TRBV3-1/TRBV3-2
clone_size: .
d_call: .
cdr3_nt: TGTGCCAGCAGCCAAGATAGGAGCGCGAGAGGGGAGCGAGAGACCCAGTACTTC
cdr3_aa: CASSQDRSARGERETQYF

j_call: TRBJ1-2
v_call: TRBV24-1
clone_size: .
d_call: TRBD1
cdr3_nt: TGTGCCACCAGTGATTTTACAGGGGATGGCTACACCTTC
cdr3_aa: CATSDFTGDGYTF

j_call: TRBJ2-2
v_call: TRBV3-1/TRBV3-2
clone_size: .
d_call: .
cdr3_nt: TGTGCCAGCAGCCATGCGCGGGGATACGGGGAGCTGTTTTTT
cdr3_aa: CASSHARGYGELFF

j_call: TRBJ2-3
v_call: TRBV5-1
clone_size: .
d_call: TRBD2
cdr3_nt: TGCGCCAGCAGAGGACGACTAGCGGGGTTGGATACGCAGTATTTT
cdr3_aa: CASRGRLAGLDTQYF

j_call: TRBJ1-5
v_call: TRBV5-8
clone_size: .
d_call: TRBD1
cdr3_nt: TGTGCCAGCAGCTTGTCTTTAACGTGGACAGGGGAGTTCAATCAGCCCCAGCATTTT
cdr3_aa: CASSLSLTWTGEFNQPQHF

j_call: TRBJ1-2
v_call: TRBV19
clone_size: .
d_call: TRBD1
cdr3_nt: TGTGCCAGTATCTCCAGGGACAGCAACTATGGCTACACCTTC
cdr3_aa: CASISRDSNYGYTF

j_call: TRBJ1-1
v_call: TRBV7-2
clone_size: .
d_call: .
cdr3_nt: TGTGCCAGCAGCTCGGGCCGTAAAGCTTTCTTT
cdr3_aa: CASSSGRKAFF

j_call: TRBJ1-2
v_call: TRBV5-5
clone_size: .
d_call: TRBD1
cdr3_nt: TGTGCCAGCAGCTGGGACAGGGGAAACTATGGCTACACCTTC
cdr3_aa: CASSWDRGNYGYTF

j_call: TRBJ1-1
v_call: TRBV12-3/TRBV12-4
clone_size: .
d_call: .
cdr3_nt: TGTGCCAGCACCCTTCCGCCGGAGGAAGAAGCTTTCTTT
cdr3_aa: CASTLPPEEEAFF

j_call: TRBJ2-7
v_call: TRBV3-1/TRBV3-2
clone_size: .
d_call: TRBD1
cdr3_nt: TGTGCCAGCAGCCAAGGCCGGACAGGGCAGGGCGAGCAGTACTTC
cdr3_aa: CASSQGRTGQGEQYF

j_call: TRBJ2-2
v_call: TRBV11-2
clone_size: few
d_call: TRBD1
cdr3_nt: TGTGCCAGCAGCTTAGGGGGGACAGGGAGCACCGGGGAGCTGTTTTTT
cdr3_aa: CASSLGGTGSTGELFF

j_call: TRBJ2-3
v_call: TRBV7-2
clone_size: few
d_call: TRBD2
cdr3_nt: TGTGCCAGCAGCTGGCGAGCGGGGGACACAGATACGCAGTATTTT
cdr3_aa: CASSWRAGDTDTQYF

j_call: TRBJ2-3
v_call: TRBV20-1
clone_size: .
d_call: TRBD2
cdr3_nt: TGCAGTGCTAGTGGCGGCCTAGCGGGGGAATTCACAGATACGCAGTATTTT
cdr3_aa: CSASGGLAGEFTDTQYF

j_call: TRBJ2-7
v_call: TRBV5-1
clone_size: .
d_call: TRBD1
cdr3_nt: TGCGCCAGCAGATCGAGGGGGCTTCTTAGCTCCTACGAGCAGTACTTC
cdr3_aa: CASRSRGLLSSYEQYF

j_call: TRBJ1-4
v_call: TRBV7-9
clone_size: few
d_call: .
cdr3_nt: TGTGCCAGCAGCTTAGGCCAGGGGAGTGAAAAACTGTTTTTT
cdr3_aa: CASSLGQGSEKLFF

j_call: TRBJ2-5
v_call: TRBV29-1
clone_size: .
d_call: TRBD1
cdr3_nt: TGCAGCGTGCCGGGACAGGGGTACCAAGAGACCCAGTACTTC
cdr3_aa: CSVPGQGYQETQYF

j_call: TRBJ1-1
v_call: TRBV19
clone_size: .
d_call: .
cdr3_nt: TGTGCCAGTAGAGTTAGGGGACACCGGATGAACACTGAAGCTTTCTTT
cdr3_aa: CASRVRGHRMNTEAFF

j_call: TRBJ2-5
v_call: TRBV30
clone_size: .
d_call: .
cdr3_nt: TGTGCCTGGACGAATGGGGAGACCCAGTACTTC
cdr3_aa: CAWTNGETQYF

j_call: TRBJ1-1
v_call: TRBV2
clone_size: .
d_call: .
cdr3_nt: TGTGCCAGCAGTGAATTGGAGAACACTGAAGCTTTCTTT
cdr3_aa: CASSELENTEAFF

j_call: TRBJ1-5
v_call: TRBV19
clone_size: .
d_call: TRBD1
cdr3_nt: TGTGCCAGTAGTAAGGGGGCGATTCAGCCCCAGCATTTT
cdr3_aa: CASSKGAIQPQHF

j_call: TRBJ2-1
v_call: TRBV24-1
clone_size: .
d_call: TRBD1
cdr3_nt: TGTGCCACCAGTGATACCACCGGGACAGGGTATCCGTATGATGAGCAGTTCTTC
cdr3_aa: CATSDTTGTGYPYDEQFF

j_call: TRBJ1-6
v_call: TRBV13
clone_size: .
d_call: TRBD1
cdr3_nt: TGTGCCAGCAGCTACCGACGGGACAGGCTTAATTCACCCCTCCACTTT
cdr3_aa: CASSYRRDRLNSPLHF